This is a list of T cell receptor beta chains from one sample in a study of T cell changes during pregnancy in multiple sclerosis. Sequenced by immunoSEQ multiplex PCR; TCRdb stores in-frame clones only, minus some. The profile shows tens of thousands of clones, about 93% of them singletons. The specimen was peripheral blood, collected in the second trimester of pregnancy. These receptors were collected from a female donor in good health, enrolled as a control in a pregnancy study. CDR3s include the opening cysteine and the closing phenylalanine or tryptophan.

V gene	J gene	CDR3 protein
TRBV7-9	TRBJ1-1	CASSLGQLNTEAFF
TRBV29-1	TRBJ1-5	CSVRVGTGGEPQHF
TRBV7-2	TRBJ2-3	CASSLVSGGRDTQYF
TRBV5-4	TRBJ1-4	CASSFSQGAIANEKLFF
TRBV18	TRBJ2-7	CASSSRGSGGIDEQYF
TRBV7-2	TRBJ1-1	CASSTRGTSNTEAFF
TRBV7-2	TRBJ1-5	CASSLSGLQPQHF
TRBV18	TRBJ2-1	CASSPTRGTAYNEQFF
TRBV9	TRBJ1-4	CASSADPGQKNEKLFF
TRBV27	TRBJ2-6	CASSSTGGLSGANVLTF
TRBV13	TRBJ2-3	CASSGSSGGAEGDTQYF
TRBV21-1	TRBJ2-1	CASSSAGMTEQFF
TRBV9	TRBJ2-1	CASSVSGGLNEQFF
TRBV7-3	TRBJ1-2	CASSLEGQGAGGYTF
TRBV7-2	TRBJ2-1	CASSSGQGNEQFF
TRBV12-5	TRBJ2-7	CASGFGDNYEQYF
TRBV19	TRBJ1-2	CASSWTANYGYTF
TRBV7-2	TRBJ2-2	CASSLRGPGTGELFF
TRBV7-3	TRBJ2-7	CASSLGLGTDYEQYF
TRBV5-4	TRBJ2-3	CASSRLPVGGPTDTQYF
TRBV15	TRBJ1-2	CATSRDLTGNGYTF
TRBV7-8	TRBJ2-1	CASSLNWELAGDYNEQFF
TRBV5-1	TRBJ2-3	CASTPRGTDTQYF
TRBV11-2	TRBJ1-1	CASTDPSGRFTEAFF
TRBV27	TRBJ2-7	CATRDGGGSREQYF
TRBV6-5	TRBJ2-7	CASSFSSESSYEQYF
TRBV19	TRBJ1-2	CASSITGYGYTF
TRBV5-5	TRBJ1-6	CASSTRTGSSYNSPLHF
TRBV21-1	TRBJ1-5	CASSKELFSGRVIGPQHF
TRBV5-4	TRBJ1-2	CASSLAGRASYGYTF
TRBV4-1	TRBJ2-2	CASSQDPGDTGELFF
TRBV29-1	TRBJ2-7	CSVGGSSYEQYF
TRBV30	TRBJ1-2	CAWGQGPDYGYTF
TRBV11-1	TRBJ2-3	CASTPGRGTQLTDTQYF
TRBV14	TRBJ2-7	CASSQQGLAYEQYF
TRBV7-6	TRBJ2-6	CASSLDRNSGANVLTF
TRBV19	TRBJ1-1	CASSGRRGLFEAFF
TRBV7-3	TRBJ1-2	CASSLGLGTPQTF
TRBV19	TRBJ2-7	CASSMERGYYEQYF
TRBV7-2	TRBJ2-7	CASSSTSGSYEQYF
TRBV7-2	TRBJ2-7	CASSPDRNSYEQYF
TRBV5-5	TRBJ2-6	CASSLGEAGANVLTF
TRBV7-2	TRBJ2-1	CASSWVSSGGGNEQFF
TRBV19	TRBJ1-5	CASSSFSRDRDDQPQHF
TRBV30	TRBJ1-6	CAWTPSYNSPLHF
TRBV5-1	TRBJ1-1	CASSLGNRENEAFF
TRBV5-1	TRBJ1-1	CASSSRTGSLTEAFF
TRBV28	TRBJ2-7	CASSNPARGSAQYF
TRBV30	TRBJ2-3	CAWTVGGTQYF
TRBV7-9	TRBJ1-6	CASSLTYRGNSPLHF
TRBV2	TRBJ1-2	CASSGGTGPANYGYTF
TRBV5-5	TRBJ1-2	CASSLDINYGYTF
TRBV6-6	TRBJ2-5	CASSYDGQLQETQYF
TRBV29-1	TRBJ2-6	CSVGGDAGANVLTF
TRBV9	TRBJ2-1	CASSAPRGEQFF
TRBV5-8	TRBJ2-3	CASSFSRAGDTQYF